This T cell receptor (beta chain) was sequenced during a study of T cell repertoires in cytomegalovirus infection. Study as a whole: It was the public TCR beta signatures that indicated both CMV infection and matching HLA type.

TCRdb re-called the reads with MiXCR, one entry per CDR3 protein. The table includes roughly 920,000 distinct CDR3 sequences, approximately 31% detected once. Findings and caveats of the study: Dominating the ex vivo response were TCR beta clonotypes that were CMV-specific and HLA-C-restricted.

With respect to this clonotype: The antigen remains unidentified.

Source: cultured CD8+ T cells from PBMCs, taken from culture after CMV antigen stimulation. This receptor was taken from a human donor in good health (CMV status not recorded). Some clones in this sample may be carry-over from other donors' samples.

The CDR3 reads CSATWDGYTF. The CDR3 coding sequence is TGCAGTGCTACGTGGGATGGCTACACCTTC. This rearrangement joins TRBV20-1 to TRBJ1-2; no clear D. The length of the CDR3 is 10 residues. The germline V and J ends were trimmed by 4 bases and 6 bases, with 6 bases remaining between them. CDR1 is DFQATT, CDR2 SNEGSKA, per germline (reference sequence).